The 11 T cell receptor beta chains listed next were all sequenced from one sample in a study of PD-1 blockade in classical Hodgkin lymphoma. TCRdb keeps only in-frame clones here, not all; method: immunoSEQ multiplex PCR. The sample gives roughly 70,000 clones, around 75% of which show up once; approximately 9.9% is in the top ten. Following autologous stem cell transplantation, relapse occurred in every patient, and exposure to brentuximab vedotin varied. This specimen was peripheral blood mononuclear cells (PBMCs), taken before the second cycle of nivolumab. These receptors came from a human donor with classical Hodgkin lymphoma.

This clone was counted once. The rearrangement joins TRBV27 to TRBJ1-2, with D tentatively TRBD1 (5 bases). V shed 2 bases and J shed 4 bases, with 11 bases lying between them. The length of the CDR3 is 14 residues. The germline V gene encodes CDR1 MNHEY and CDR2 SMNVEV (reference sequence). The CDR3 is CASSLSSRVYGYTF. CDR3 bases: TGTGCCAGCAGTTTAAGTTCCAGGGTCTATGGCTACACCTTC.

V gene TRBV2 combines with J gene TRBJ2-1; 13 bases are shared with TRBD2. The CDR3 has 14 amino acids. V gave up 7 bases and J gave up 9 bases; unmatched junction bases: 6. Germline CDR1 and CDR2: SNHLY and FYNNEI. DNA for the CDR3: TGTGCCAGCATCGGACTAGCGGGAGTAAGTGAGCAGTTCTTC. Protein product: CASIGLAGVSEQFF.

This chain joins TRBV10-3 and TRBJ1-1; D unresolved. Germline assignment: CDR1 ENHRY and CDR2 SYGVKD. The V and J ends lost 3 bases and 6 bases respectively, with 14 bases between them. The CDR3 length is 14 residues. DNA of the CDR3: TGTGCCATCAGTGAACATTTGGGCTCCCCTGAAGCTTTCTTT. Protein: CAISEHLGSPEAFF.

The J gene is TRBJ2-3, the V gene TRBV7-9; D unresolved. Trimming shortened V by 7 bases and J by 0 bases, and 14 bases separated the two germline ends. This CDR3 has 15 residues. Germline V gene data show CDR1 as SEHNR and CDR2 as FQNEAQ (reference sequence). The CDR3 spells CASTLKDGSTDTQYF. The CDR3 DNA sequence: TGTGCCAGCACCCTGAAAGACGGCAGCACAGATACGCAGTATTTT.

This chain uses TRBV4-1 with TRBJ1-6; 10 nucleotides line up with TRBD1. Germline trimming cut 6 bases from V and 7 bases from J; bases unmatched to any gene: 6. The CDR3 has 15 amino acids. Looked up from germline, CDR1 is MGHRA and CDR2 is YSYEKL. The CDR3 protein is CASRPGTGVNSPLHF. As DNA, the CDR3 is TGCGCCAGCAGACCCGGGACAGGGGTGAATTCACCCCTCCACTTT.

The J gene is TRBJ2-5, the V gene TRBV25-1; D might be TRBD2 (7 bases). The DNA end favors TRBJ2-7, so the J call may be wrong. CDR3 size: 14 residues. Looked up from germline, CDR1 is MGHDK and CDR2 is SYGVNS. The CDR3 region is CASLPRGGSYEQYF. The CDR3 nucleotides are TGTGCCAGCCTCCCTAGGGGGGGATCCTACGAGCAGTACTTC.

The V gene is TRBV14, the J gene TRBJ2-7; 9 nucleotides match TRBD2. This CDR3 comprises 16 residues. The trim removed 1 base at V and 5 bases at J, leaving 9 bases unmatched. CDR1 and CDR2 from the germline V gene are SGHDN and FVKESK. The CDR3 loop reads CASSQGGTGLAHEQYF. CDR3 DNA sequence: TGTGCCAGCAGCCAAGGAGGTACGGGACTAGCCCACGAGCAGTACTTC. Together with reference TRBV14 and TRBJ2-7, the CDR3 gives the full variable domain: EAGVTQFPSHSVIEKGQTVTLRCDPISGHDNLYWYRRVMGKEIKFLLHFVKESKQDESGMPNNRFLAERTGGTYSTLKVQPAELEDSGVYFCASSQGGTGLAHEQYFGPGTRLTVT.

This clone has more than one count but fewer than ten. CDR3 sequence reads: CACGFGNTIYF. The DNA for the CDR3 is TGTGCCTGTGGATTTGGAAACACCATATATTTT. The chain carries TRBV30 and TRBJ1-3; D gene unclear. The CDR3 covers 11 residues. The V gene's germline CDR1 is GTSNPN and CDR2 SVGIG (reference sequence). Trimming took 6 bases from V and 3 from J, leaving 6 bases between them.

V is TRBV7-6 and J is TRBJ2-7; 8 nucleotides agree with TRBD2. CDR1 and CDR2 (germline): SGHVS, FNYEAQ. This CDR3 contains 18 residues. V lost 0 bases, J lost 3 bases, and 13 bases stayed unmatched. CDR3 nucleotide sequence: TGTGCCAGCAGCTTAGCCGCCGGGGGGGGGACACACTTCTACGAGCAGTACTTC. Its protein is CASSLAAGGGTHFYEQYF.

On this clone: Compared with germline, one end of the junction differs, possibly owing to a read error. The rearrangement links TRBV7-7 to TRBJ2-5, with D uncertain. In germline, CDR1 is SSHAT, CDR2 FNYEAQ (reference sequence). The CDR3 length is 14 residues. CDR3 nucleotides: TGTGCTAGCAGCTTAGGATTTCAACAAGAGACCCAGTACTTC. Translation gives CASSLGFQQETQYF. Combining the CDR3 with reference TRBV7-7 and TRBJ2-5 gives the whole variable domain GAGVSQSPRYKVTKRGQDVTLRCDPISSHATLYWYQQALGQGPEFLTYFNYEAQPDKSGLPSDRFSAERPEGSISTLTIQRTEQRDSAMYRCASSLGFQQETQYFGPGTRLLVL.

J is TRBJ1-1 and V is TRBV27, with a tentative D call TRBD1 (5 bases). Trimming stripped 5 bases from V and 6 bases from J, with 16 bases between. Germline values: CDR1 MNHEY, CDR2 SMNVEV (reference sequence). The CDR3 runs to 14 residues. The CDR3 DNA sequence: TGTGCCAGCAGTCTAGCCTATGGGGGAGCTGAAGCTTTCTTT. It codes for CASSLAYGGAEAFF.